This T cell receptor (beta chain) is drawn from a study of cytomegalovirus exposure and HLA in healthy donors (TCRdb year 2017). Some background on the complete study: A later analysis indicated that the 130 or so validation repertoires were generated on the platform also employed for the approximately 690 repertoires of the first cohort. The study aimed to test whether signatures of past pathogen exposure could be identified by cataloging public T cell receptors. A separate validation cohort of more than 100 different subjects was used in addition to the approximately 640-subject first cohort. The study combined high-throughput TCR immunosequencing, statistical association of individual TCRs with disease status, and machine learning to predict cytomegalovirus infection status. Points the paper makes about the study in general: The study gave a list of 150 to 200 TCR beta chains associated with cytomegalovirus. The authors suggested that the approach could potentially be generalized to other disease states and immunological phenotypes. Most TCR sequences were observed very rarely across donors, whereas some public TCRs were present in many individuals. In both the original and validation cohorts, the classifier was reported to diagnose cytomegalovirus status with high specificity and sensitivity. In vitro tests confirmed that three of the cytomegalovirus-associated TCR beta chains recognize cytomegalovirus antigens. Subsequent analysis determined that TCRs grouped into clusters in the first cohort also showed a tendency toward co-occurrence across the 130 or so validation repertoires, and about 93% of cluster scores exceeded 0. All 110 or so repertoires were used to score co-occurrence in the validation cohort in a later analysis, because that analysis had no HLA typing for the cohort.

About this clone itself: The target of this receptor is not known. Base qualities are not at hand, and no much larger clone is one base apart.

Library method: the immunoSEQ multiplex PCR assay. In the original analysis: A statistical classification framework was developed to diagnose cytomegalovirus status using the catalog of TCR beta chain sequences. Entries here come from immuneACCESS through TCRdb and include only in-frame sequences with V and J called. Some clones fail to appear in such tables; in the studies checked, an unresolved V gene covers under half of the shortfall, and the cause of the remainder is unknown. That table gives V, J and clone size, and the DNA gave D and trimming. This sample is represented by roughly 67,000 clones; around 93% of them were singletons. Together, the top ten hold just over 3% of the sample. The donors were included in the validation cohort of 100 to 150 subjects, a group kept apart from the approximately 700-subject first cohort. Reading from cysteine to phenylalanine, the CDR3 counts 13 amino acids. Left in the record is the CDR3 DNA by itself, 39 bases read in frame from the first base. Sequences LNHDA (CDR1) and SQIVND (CDR2) are obtained from the germline V gene (reference sequence). V is pared back by 2 bases and J by 7 bases, with 8 bases lying between the germline termini.

The sample consisted of PBMCs. The chain employs TRBV19 and TRBJ1-4; no D gene call is confident. This TCR derives from a man between 18 and 35 years old in good health and CMV-seronegative. Here the CDR3 is given as CASSITGLEKLFF. The base sequence is TGTGCCAGTAGTATAACCGGACTTGAAAAACTGTTTTTT.